This T cell receptor (beta chain) came from a study of CD8+ T cells in alopecia areata. Study context: Severity scores in treated patients reflected the percentage of scalp affected.

Extracted RNA was reverse transcribed into cDNA, the sequencing template. Measured with immunoSEQ multiplex PCR; TCRdb has only the in-frame clones, and not every one. Of some 200,000 clones in the sample, approximately 56% were seen once. The CDR3 runs to 12 residues. Between the trimmed V and J ends, which lost 6 bases and 3 bases, there was a span of 9 bases. CDR1 and CDR2 (germline): SGHTA, FQGNSA. The treatment here: oral pan-JAK inhibitor, 5-10 mg twice daily. Separation by sorting yielded CD4+ and CD8+ T cells from PBMCs. A remark on this clone: The sample carries other DNA sequences with the same CDR3.

The V gene is TRBV7-2, the J gene TRBJ2-7; D unclear. The sequence came from a human donor with alopecia areata. The sample was CD4+ T cells sorted from blood, taken at week 4, from a patient treated with tofacitinib. CDR3 residues: CASSLSSYEQYF. CDR3 sequence (DNA): TGTGCCAGCAGTCTATCCAGCTACGAGCAGTACTTC.